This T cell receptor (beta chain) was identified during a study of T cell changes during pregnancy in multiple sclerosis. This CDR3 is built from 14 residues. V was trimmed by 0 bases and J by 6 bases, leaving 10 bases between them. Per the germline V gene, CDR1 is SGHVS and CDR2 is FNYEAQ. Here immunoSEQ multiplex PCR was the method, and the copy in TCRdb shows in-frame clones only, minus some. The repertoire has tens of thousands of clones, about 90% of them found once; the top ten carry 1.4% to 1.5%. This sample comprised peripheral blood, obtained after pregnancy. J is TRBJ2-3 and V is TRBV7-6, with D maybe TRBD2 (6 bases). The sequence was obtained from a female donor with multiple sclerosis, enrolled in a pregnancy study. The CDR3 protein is CASSLAGGEDTQYF. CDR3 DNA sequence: TGTGCCAGCAGCTTAGCGGGGGGAGAGGATACGCAGTATTTT.